This T cell receptor (beta chain) originates from a study of blood T cell repertoires in COVID-19. Study as a whole: PBMCs, B-cell-depleted T cells, or T cells provided the cDNA or gDNA that made up the material.

J lost 2 bases, V lost 3 bases, and 7 bases had no gene match. Per the germline V gene, CDR1 is SGHVS and CDR2 is FQNEAQ. This CDR3 has 16 amino acids. Per the study methods: How many nucleated cells were present was estimated from reference gene primer amplification. This table comes from immunoSEQ multiplex PCR, and its TCRdb copy is limited to in-frame clones, with some not included. The V and J calls and clone size were taken over from that table, and D and trimming were inferred from the DNA. The table has approximately 150,000 clones, about nine tenths seen once. Sequenced: peripheral blood. The chain employs TRBV7-8 and TRBJ1-5, with TRBD1 matching over 7 bases. This receptor was identified in a man aged 18 to 35 with COVID-19, enrolled during active disease. CDR3 coding DNA: TGTGCCAGCAGCTTCCTGACCCAGGGGGGCAATCAGCCCCAGCATTTT. It yields the protein CASSFLTQGGNQPQHF. The full variable domain, rest sourced from reference TRBV7-8 and TRBJ1-5, is GAGVSQSPRYKVAKRGQDVALRCDPISGHVSLFWYQQALGQGPEFLTYFQNEAQLDKSGLPSDRFFAERPEGSVSTLKIQRTQQEDSAVYLCASSFLTQGGNQPQHFGDGTRLSIL.